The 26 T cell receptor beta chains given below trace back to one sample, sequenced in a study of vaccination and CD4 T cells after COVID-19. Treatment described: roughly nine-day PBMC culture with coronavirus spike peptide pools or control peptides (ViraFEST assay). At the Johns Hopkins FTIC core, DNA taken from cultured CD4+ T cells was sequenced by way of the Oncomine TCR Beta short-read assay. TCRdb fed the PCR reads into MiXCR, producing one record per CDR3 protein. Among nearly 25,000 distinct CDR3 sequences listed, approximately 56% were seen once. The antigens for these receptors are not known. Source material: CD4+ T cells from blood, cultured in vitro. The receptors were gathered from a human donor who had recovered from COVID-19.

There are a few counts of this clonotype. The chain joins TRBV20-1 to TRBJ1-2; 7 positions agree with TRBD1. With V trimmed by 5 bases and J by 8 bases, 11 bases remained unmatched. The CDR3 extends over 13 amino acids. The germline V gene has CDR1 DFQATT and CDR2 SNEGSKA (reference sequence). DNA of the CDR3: TGCAGTGCTCCCCGACAGGGACCGACCGGCTACACCTTC. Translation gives CSAPRQGPTGYTF.

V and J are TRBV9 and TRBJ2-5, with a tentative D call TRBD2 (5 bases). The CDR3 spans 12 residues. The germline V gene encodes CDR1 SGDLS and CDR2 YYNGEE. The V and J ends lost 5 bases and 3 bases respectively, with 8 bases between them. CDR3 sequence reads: CASRGAEETQYF. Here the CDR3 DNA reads TGTGCCAGCAGAGGAGCGGAAGAGACCCAGTACTTC. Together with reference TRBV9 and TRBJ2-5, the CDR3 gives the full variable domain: DSGVTQTPKHLITATGQRVTLRCSPRSGDLSVYWYQQSLDQGLQFLIQYYNGEERAKGNILERFSAQQFPDLHSELNLSSLELGDSALYFCASRGAEETQYFGPGTRLLVL.

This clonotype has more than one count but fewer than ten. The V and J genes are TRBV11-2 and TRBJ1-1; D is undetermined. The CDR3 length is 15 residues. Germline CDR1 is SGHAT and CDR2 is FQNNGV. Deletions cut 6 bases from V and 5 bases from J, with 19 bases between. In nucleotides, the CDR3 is TGTGCCAGCAGTTTTCAAGGGTATCCGGGTACTGAAGCTTTCTTT. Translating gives CASSFQGYPGTEAFF. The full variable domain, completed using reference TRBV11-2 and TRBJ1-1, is EAGVAQSPRYKIIEKRQSVAFWCNPISGHATLYWYQQILGQGPKLLIQFQNNGVVDDSQLPKDRFSAERLKGVDSTLKIQPAKLEDSAVYLCASSFQGYPGTEAFFGQGTRLTVV.

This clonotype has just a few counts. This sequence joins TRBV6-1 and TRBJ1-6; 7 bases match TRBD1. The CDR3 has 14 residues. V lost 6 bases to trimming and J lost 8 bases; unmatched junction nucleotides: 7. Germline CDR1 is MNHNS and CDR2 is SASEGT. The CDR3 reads CASRDDRVDSPLHF. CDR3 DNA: TGTGCCAGCAGAGACGACAGGGTGGATTCACCCCTCCACTTT.

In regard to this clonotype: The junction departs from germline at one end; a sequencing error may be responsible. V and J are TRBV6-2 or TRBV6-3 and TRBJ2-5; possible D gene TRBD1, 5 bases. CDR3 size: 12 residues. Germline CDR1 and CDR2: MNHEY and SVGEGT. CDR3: CASGAVQETQYF. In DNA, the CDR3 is TGTGCCAGCGGGGCGGTCCAAGAAACCCAGTACTTC.

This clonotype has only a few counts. The CDR3, as DNA: TGTGTTGGGTCTGGGGGGAGGAATCAGCCCCAGCATTTT. Translating it yields CVGSGGRNQPQHF. The chain carries TRBV6-1 and TRBJ1-5, with D perhaps matching TRBD1 (5 bases). Germline values: CDR1 MNHNS, CDR2 SASEGT. This CDR3 has 13 amino acids.

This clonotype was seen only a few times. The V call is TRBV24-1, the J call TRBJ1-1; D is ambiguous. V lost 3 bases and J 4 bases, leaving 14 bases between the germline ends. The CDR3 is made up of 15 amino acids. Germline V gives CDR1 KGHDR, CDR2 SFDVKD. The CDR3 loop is CATSDPSAPSTEAFF. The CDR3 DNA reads TGTGCCACCAGTGATCCTTCGGCACCGAGCACTGAAGCTTTCTTT.

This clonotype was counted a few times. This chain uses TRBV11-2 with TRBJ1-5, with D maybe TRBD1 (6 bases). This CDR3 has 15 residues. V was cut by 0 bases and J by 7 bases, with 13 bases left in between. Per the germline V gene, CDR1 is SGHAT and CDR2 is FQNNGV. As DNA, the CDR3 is TGTGCCAGCAGCTTAGATTGGGGGCGATCCCAGCCCCAGCATTTT. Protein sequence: CASSLDWGRSQPQHF.

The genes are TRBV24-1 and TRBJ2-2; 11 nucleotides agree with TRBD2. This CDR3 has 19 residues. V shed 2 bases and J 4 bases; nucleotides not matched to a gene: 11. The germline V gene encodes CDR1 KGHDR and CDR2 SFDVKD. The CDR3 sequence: CATSDSLRGGTSGTGELFF. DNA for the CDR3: TGTGCCACCAGTGATTCGCTGAGGGGGGGGACTAGCGGCACCGGGGAGCTGTTTTTT.

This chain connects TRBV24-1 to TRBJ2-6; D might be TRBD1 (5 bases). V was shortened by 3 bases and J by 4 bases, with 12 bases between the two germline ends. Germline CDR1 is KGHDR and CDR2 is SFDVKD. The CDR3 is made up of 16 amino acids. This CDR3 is CATSDQRGAGANVLTF. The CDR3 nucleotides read TGTGCCACCAGTGATCAAAGGGGTGCAGGGGCCAACGTCCTGACTTTC.

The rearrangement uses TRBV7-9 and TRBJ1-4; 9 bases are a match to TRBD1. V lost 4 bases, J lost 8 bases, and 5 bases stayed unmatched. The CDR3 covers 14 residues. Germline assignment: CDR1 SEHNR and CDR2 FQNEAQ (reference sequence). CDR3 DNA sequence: TGTGCCAGCAGCTCCTGGACAGGGGACGAAAAACTGTTTTTT. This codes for CASSSWTGDEKLFF.

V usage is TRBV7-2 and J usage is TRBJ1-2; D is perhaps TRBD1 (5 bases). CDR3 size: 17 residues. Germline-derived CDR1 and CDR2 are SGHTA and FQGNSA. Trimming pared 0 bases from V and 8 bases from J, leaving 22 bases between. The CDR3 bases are TGTGCCAGCAGCTTAGCTAACATCTATGGGGGGGGGAGCGGCTACACCTTC. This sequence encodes CASSLANIYGGGSGYTF.

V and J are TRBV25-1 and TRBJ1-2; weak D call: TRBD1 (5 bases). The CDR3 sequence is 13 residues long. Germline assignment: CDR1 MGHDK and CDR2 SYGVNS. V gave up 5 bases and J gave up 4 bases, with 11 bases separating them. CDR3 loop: CASSLPGTYGYTF. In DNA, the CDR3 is TGTGCCAGCAGTCTCCCGGGGACCTATGGCTACACCTTC.

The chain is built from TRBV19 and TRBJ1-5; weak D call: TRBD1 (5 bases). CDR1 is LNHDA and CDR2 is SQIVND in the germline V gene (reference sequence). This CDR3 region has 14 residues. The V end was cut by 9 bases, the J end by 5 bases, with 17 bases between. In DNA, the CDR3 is TGTGCCAGGGCAACCGGGACCCAGGATCAGCCCCAGCATTTT. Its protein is CARATGTQDQPQHF.

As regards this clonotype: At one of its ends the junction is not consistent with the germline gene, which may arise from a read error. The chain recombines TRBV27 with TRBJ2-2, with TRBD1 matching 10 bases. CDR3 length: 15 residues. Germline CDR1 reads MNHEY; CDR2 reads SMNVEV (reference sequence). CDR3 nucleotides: TGTGCCAGCAGTTTCTGGGACAGGGGTTCCGGGGAGCTGTCTTTT. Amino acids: CASSFWDRGSGELSF.

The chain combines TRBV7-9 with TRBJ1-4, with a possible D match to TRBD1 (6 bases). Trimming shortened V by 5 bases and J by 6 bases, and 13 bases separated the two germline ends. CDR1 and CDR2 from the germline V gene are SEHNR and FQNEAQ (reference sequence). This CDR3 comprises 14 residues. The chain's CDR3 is CASSQGKGDEKLFF. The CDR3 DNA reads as TGTGCCAGCAGCCAAGGAAAGGGGGATGAAAAACTGTTTTTT.

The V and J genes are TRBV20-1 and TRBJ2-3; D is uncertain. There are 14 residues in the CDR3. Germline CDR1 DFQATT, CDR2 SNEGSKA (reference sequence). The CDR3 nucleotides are TGCAGCTGCAGAGCCCCTAGGTCGACAGATACGCAGTATTTT. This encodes CSCRAPRSTDTQYF.

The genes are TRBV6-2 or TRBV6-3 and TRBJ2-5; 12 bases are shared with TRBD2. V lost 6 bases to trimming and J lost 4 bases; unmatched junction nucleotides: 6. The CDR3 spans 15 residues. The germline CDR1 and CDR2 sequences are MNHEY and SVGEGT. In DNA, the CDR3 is TGTGCCAGCAGAAAACCGGGACTAGCGGGAGAGACCCAGTACTTC. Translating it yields CASRKPGLAGETQYF.

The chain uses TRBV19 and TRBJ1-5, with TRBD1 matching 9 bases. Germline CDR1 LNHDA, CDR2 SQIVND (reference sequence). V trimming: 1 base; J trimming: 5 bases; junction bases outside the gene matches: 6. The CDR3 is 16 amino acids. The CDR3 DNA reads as TGTGCCAGTAGTATAGCCCCCGACAGGGGGGATCAGCCCCAGCATTTT. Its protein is CASSIAPDRGDQPQHF.

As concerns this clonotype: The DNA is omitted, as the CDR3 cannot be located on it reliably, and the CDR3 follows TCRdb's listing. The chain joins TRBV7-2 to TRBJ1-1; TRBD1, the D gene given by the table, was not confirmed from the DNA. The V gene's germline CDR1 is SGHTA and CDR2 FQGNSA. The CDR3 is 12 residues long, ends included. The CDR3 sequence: CASSFGTGATFF.

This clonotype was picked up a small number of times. This CDR3 is CASSSAGGRGGSNQPQHF. The CDR3 DNA sequence: TGTGCCAGCAGTTCCGCAGGGGGCAGGGGCGGTAGCAATCAGCCCCAGCATTTT. This rearrangement joins TRBV6-5 to TRBJ1-5; TRBD1 matches 8 bases. The CDR3 covers 18 residues. Germline V gene lookup returns CDR1 MNHEY and CDR2 SVGAGI. The V gene end was trimmed by 4 bases and the J gene end by 0 bases; junction bases not matched to a gene: 11.

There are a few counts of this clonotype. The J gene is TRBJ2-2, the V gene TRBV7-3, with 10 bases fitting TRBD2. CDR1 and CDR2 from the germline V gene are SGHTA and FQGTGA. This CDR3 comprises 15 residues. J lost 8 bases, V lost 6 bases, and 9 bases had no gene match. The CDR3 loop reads CASRQREGLSGELFF. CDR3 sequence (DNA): TGTGCCAGCAGGCAGCGGGAGGGCCTTTCAGGGGAGCTGTTTTTT. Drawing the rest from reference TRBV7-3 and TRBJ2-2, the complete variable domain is GAGVSQTPSNKVTEKGKYVELRCDPISGHTALYWYRQSLGQGPEFLIYFQGTGAADDSGLPNDRFFAVRPEGSVSTLKIQRTERGDSAVYLCASRQREGLSGELFFGEGSRLTVL.

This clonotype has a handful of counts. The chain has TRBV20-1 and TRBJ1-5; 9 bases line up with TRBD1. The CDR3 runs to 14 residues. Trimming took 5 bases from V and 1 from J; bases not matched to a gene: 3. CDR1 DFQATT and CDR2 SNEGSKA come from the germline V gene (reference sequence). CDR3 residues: CSALQGASNQPQHF. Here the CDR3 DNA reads TGCAGTGCTCTACAGGGGGCCAGCAATCAGCCCCAGCATTTT.

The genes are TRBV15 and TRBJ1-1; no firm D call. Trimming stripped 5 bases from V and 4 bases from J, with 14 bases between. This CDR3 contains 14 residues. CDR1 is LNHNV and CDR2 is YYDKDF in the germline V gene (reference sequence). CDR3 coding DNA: TGTGCCACCAGCGCGGTGAAAGTTGTCACTGAAGCTTTCTTT. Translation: CATSAVKVVTEAFF. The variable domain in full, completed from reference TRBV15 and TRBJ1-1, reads DAMVIQNPRYQVTQFGKPVTLSCSQTLNHNVMYWYQQKSSQAPKLLFHYYDKDFNNEADTPDNFQSRRPNTSFCFLDIRSPGLGDTAMYLCATSAVKVVTEAFFGQGTRLTVV.

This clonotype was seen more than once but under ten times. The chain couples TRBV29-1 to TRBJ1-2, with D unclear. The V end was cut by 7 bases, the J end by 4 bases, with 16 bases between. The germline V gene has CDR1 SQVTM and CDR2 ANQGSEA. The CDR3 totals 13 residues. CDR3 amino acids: CSAEGDRAYGYTF. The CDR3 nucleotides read TGCAGCGCGGAGGGTGATCGGGCCTATGGCTACACCTTC.

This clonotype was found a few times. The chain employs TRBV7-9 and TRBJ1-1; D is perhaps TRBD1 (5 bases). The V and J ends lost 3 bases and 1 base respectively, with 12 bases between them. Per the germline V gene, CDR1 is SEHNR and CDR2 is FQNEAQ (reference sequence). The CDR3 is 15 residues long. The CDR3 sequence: CASSFDRGPNTEAFF. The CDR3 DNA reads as TGTGCCAGCAGCTTCGACCGGGGACCGAACACTGAAGCTTTCTTT.